The 16 T cell receptor beta chains in this list originate from one sample, sequenced in a study of T cells expressing NK-cell markers. For each CDR3 protein, TCRdb gives one entry from its re-call of the 5' RACE reads, without DNA. This specimen shows around 550,000 distinct CDR3 sequences; the ten leading clones hold less than 4.5%. Sequenced sample: blood T cells: a sorted CD56 or NKG2C T cell subset, CD4+ or CD8+ T cells, or bulk PBMC T cells (not recorded which). The source of these receptors is a young man in good health.

The genes are TRBV6-1 and TRBJ2-3; with no DNA, the TCRdb D assignment of TRBD2 cannot be verified. The CDR3 is 15 amino acids. Germline V gives CDR1 MNHNS, CDR2 SASEGT. This chain's CDR3 is CASSGRAVSTDTQYF.

The chain's CDR3 is CASSLESSGRSYNEQFF. V and J are TRBV5-4 and TRBJ2-1; TCRdb lists TRBD2, though no DNA is available to test this call. Germline values: CDR1 SGHNT, CDR2 YYREEE (reference sequence). CDR3 size: 17 residues.

The rearrangement joins TRBV6-1 to TRBJ2-7; TCRdb proposes TRBD2, but this gene call is untestable without DNA. Per the germline V gene, CDR1 is MNHNS and CDR2 is SASEGT. This CDR3 comprises 14 residues. Here the CDR3 reads CASKGDKRSYEQYF.

The chain has TRBV19 and TRBJ2-1; the TCRdb D gene call, TRBD2, has no DNA to confirm it. The CDR3 totals 15 residues. Germline CDR1 is LNHDA and CDR2 is SQIVND (reference sequence). The CDR3 sequence is CASSIVGTSGDEQFF.

The CDR3 protein is CASSLVLSSEQFF. The gene calls are TRBV5-1 and TRBJ2-1. Germline V gene data show CDR1 as SGHRS and CDR2 as YFSETQ. The CDR3 length is 13 residues.

The V and J genes are TRBV5-1 and TRBJ2-1. CDR3 length: 14 residues. Germline lookup yields CDR1 SGHRS and CDR2 YFSETQ. The chain's CDR3 is CASSLVASVHEQFF.

The chain recombines TRBV7-2 with TRBJ2-7; TCRdb selects TRBD1, and the lack of DNA leaves this call unchecked. This CDR3 has 14 amino acids. CDR1 is SGHTA, CDR2 FQGNSA, per germline. This CDR3 reads CASRGTGASYEQYF.

The chain uses TRBV7-6 and TRBJ1-1. This CDR3 comprises 13 residues. The germline V gene encodes CDR1 SGHVS and CDR2 FNYEAQ. CDR3 sequence: CASSLSAATEAFF.

The rearrangement links TRBV12-3 or TRBV12-4 to TRBJ2-7; TCRdb lists TRBD2, though no DNA is available to test this call. This CDR3 has 15 residues. This CDR3 reads CASSLAAGASVEQYF.

The rearrangement joins TRBV5-6 to TRBJ1-1; the D call from TCRdb, TRBD1, cannot be confirmed without DNA. CDR3 length: 15 residues. CDR1 is SGHDT, CDR2 YYEEEE, per germline. The CDR3 sequence: CASSSRETPRTEAFF.

The chain is built from TRBV11-2 and TRBJ2-7; the TCRdb D gene call, TRBD1, has no DNA to confirm it. This CDR3 contains 18 residues. The germline CDR1 and CDR2 sequences are SGHAT and FQNNGV. CDR3 region: CASIEGFRPGTGLSEQYF.

The V gene is TRBV6-2 or TRBV6-3, the J gene TRBJ2-1; there is no DNA to check the TCRdb D call of TRBD2. CDR3 length equals 17 residues. Germline CDR1 reads MNHEY; CDR2 reads SVGEGT. Here the CDR3 reads CASSPAFFGGSYNEQFF.

The chain uses TRBV20-1 and TRBJ2-7. From germline, CDR1 is DFQATT and CDR2 SNEGSKA (reference sequence). The CDR3 runs to 12 residues. The CDR3 reads CSARGALVEQYF.

The chain recombines TRBV6-1 with TRBJ2-1; absent DNA, TCRdb's TRBD2 call cannot be checked. This CDR3 contains 16 residues. Germline values: CDR1 MNHNS, CDR2 SASEGT. CDR3 in amino acids: CASSIAGEEGYNEQFF.

The chain recombines TRBV3-1 with TRBJ2-1; the D call from TCRdb, TRBD2, cannot be confirmed without DNA. The CDR3 spans 13 residues. CDR1 is LGHDT, CDR2 YNNKEL, per germline (reference sequence). Here the CDR3 reads CASSQVSGSEQFF.

The chain joins TRBV5-4 to TRBJ2-7; TCRdb's D call of TRBD1 is untestable without DNA. The CDR3 runs 15 residues. CDR1 is SGHNT and CDR2 is YYREEE in the germline V gene (reference sequence). The CDR3 is CASSLESRTESRSDF.